This TCR beta chain was profiled in a study of blood T cell repertoires in COVID-19. How the authors handled the data: Amplification with reference gene primers provided the estimates of nucleated cell counts. TCRdb's copy holds only in-frame clones and misses some; the assay was immunoSEQ multiplex PCR. V and J calls and clone size are given by that table; D and trimming were obtained from the DNA. The top ten clones hold about 7% of a sample with roughly 250,000 clones, around 90% of them seen once. V was clipped by 5 bases and J by 7 bases, with 23 bases between them. CDR3 length: 16 amino acids. Per the germline V gene, CDR1 is MNHEY and CDR2 is SMNVEV (reference sequence).

The sequence came from a man aged 55 to 70 who had recovered from COVID-19. The V and J genes are TRBV27 and TRBJ1-2; D is possibly TRBD1 (6 bases). The sequenced material came from peripheral blood. In DNA, the CDR3 is TGTGCCAGCAGTGCAGCACCGGGACATCTTTCTGGTGGCTACACCTTC. Residues: CASSAAPGHLSGGYTF.